This T cell receptor (beta chain) derives from a study of CD8 T cells in ankylosing spondylitis. Study-wide findings and caveats: One TCR beta motif, made up of under ten highly homologous variants, appeared characteristic of ankylosing spondylitis blood. Matched ankylosing spondylitis synovial fluid reportedly showed significant enrichment of disease-linked clones.

This clonotype was seen repeatedly, ten times or more. Its antigen remains unknown. TCR beta libraries were made by quantitative 5'-RACE with molecular barcodes. TCRdb analysed the 5' RACE reads with MiXCR anew, one entry per CDR3 protein. The sample lists some 40,000 distinct CDR3 sequences, approximately 3% seen once, with approximately 3% in the top ten. The CDR3 runs to 13 residues. Per germline, CDR1 SGDLS and CDR2 YYNGEE. V lost 7 bases, J lost 4 bases, and 13 bases lay in between. Sequences were obtained from blood, either unsorted or a sorted T cell fraction (not recorded which). The sequence derives from a male donor with ankylosing spondylitis or in good health (not recorded which). The J gene is TRBJ2-3, the V gene TRBV9; D is possibly TRBD1 or TRBD2 (6 bases each). CDR3 sequence reads: CASRGLESDTQYF. DNA of the CDR3: TGTGCCAGCCGGGGGCTAGAGTCAGATACGCAGTATTTT. The full variable domain, rest sourced from reference TRBV9 and TRBJ2-3, is DSGVTQTPKHLITATGQRVTLRCSPRSGDLSVYWYQQSLDQGLQFLIQYYNGEERAKGNILERFSAQQFPDLHSELNLSSLELGDSALYFCASRGLESDTQYFGPGTRLTVL.